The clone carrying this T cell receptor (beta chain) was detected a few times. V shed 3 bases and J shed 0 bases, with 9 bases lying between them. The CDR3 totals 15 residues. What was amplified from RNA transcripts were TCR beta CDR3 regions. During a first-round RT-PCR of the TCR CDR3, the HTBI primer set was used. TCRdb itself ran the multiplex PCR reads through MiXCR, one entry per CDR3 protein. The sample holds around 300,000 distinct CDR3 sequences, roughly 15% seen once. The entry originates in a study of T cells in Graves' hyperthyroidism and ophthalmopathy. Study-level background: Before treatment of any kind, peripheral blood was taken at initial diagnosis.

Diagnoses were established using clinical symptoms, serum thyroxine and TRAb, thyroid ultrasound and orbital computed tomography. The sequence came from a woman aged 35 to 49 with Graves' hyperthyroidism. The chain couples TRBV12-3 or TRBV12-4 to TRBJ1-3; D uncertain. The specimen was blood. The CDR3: CASSLVGHSGNTIYF. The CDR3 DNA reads TGTGCCAGCAGTTTGGTCGGGCACTCTGGAAACACCATATATTTT.